Listed below are T cell receptor beta chains from one sample, sequenced in a study of CD8 T cells in ankylosing spondylitis. TCRdb analysed the 5' RACE reads with MiXCR anew, one entry per CDR3 protein. The data show more than 150,000 distinct CDR3 sequences, approximately 13% seen once. Sequencing was done on a sample of blood, either unsorted or a sorted T cell fraction (not recorded which). All receptors come from a female donor with ankylosing spondylitis or in good health (not recorded which). The CDR3 runs from the conserved cysteine through the conserved F or W. D genes are given only for firm matches. Only some rows state a clone size, as once, few, many or a class for expanded clones.

size,D,J,V,CDR3,DNA
many,TRBD1,TRBJ1-2,TRBV12-3/TRBV12-4,CASSFTGGEAYGYTF,TGTGCCAGCAGTTTTACAGGGGGCGAAGCTTATGGCTACACCTTC
many,.,TRBJ1-6,TRBV20-1,CSARVPGGNSPLHF,TGCAGTGCTAGAGTTCCCGGAGGCAATTCACCCCTCCACTTT
few,TRBD2,TRBJ2-7,TRBV20-1,CSASKGLADYYEQYF,TGCAGTGCTAGCAAGGGACTAGCGGACTACTACGAGCAGTACTTC
.,.,TRBJ2-7,TRBV29-1,CSVDLVGSYEQYF,TGCAGCGTGGATCTAGTGGGGTCCTACGAGCAGTACTTC
few,TRBD2,TRBJ2-1,TRBV9,CASSPSGREYNEQFF,TGTGCCAGCAGCCCTAGCGGGAGGGAGTACAATGAGCAGTTCTTC
many,TRBD2,TRBJ2-3,TRBV7-6,CASSLVGTSGTTDTQYF,TGTGCCAGCAGCTTAGTGGGGACTAGCGGGACCACAGATACGCAGTATTTT
.,.,TRBJ2-5,TRBV6-5,CASSYSGPRKTQYF,TGTGCCAGCAGTTACTCGGGACCTCGGAAGACCCAGTACTTC
.,.,TRBJ2-5,TRBV18,CASSPRTLIQETQYF,TGTGCCAGCTCACCTCGTACCTTGATACAGGAGACCCAGTACTTC
few,.,TRBJ1-1,TRBV3-1,CASSQDPTGRAEAFF,TGTGCCAGCAGCCAAGATCCGACGGGTAGAGCTGAAGCTTTCTTT
many,.,TRBJ1-5,TRBV20-1,CSARDPTENQPQHF,TGCAGTGCTAGAGACCCGACAGAAAATCAGCCCCAGCATTTT
many,TRBD1,TRBJ2-2,TRBV7-2,CASRTGFNTGELFF,TGTGCCAGCAGGACAGGGTTTAACACCGGGGAGCTGTTTTTT
many,.,TRBJ1-2,TRBV7-2,CASSLTASDSYGYTF,TGTGCCAGCAGCTTAACGGCCAGCGACAGCTATGGCTACACCTTC
many,TRBD1,TRBJ1-5,TRBV5-1,CASSSSPTGGGQPQHF,TGCGCCAGCAGCTCGAGCCCCACAGGGGGCGGTCAGCCCCAGCATTTT
.,.,TRBJ2-2,TRBV19,CATDPRSTGELFF,TGTGCCACGGACCCTAGGAGTACCGGGGAGCTGTTTTTT
.,.,TRBJ1-1,TRBV30,CAWSVRKNTEAFF,TGTGCCTGGAGTGTACGGAAGAACACTGAAGCTTTCTTT
.,TRBD2,TRBJ2-3,TRBV4-3,CASSPTVSGSRSTQYF,TGCGCCAGCAGCCCCACGGTTAGCGGGAGCAGGTCTACGCAGTATTTT
many,.,TRBJ1-1,TRBV25-1,CASSQGQLNTEAFF,TGTGCCAGCAGCCAAGGACAGCTGAACACTGAAGCTTTCTTT
few,.,TRBJ2-7,TRBV29-1,CSVESGEFGEQYF,TGCAGCGTTGAATCAGGGGAGTTCGGCGAGCAGTACTTC
few,TRBD1,TRBJ2-3,TRBV5-1,CASSITLGQLTDTQYF,TGCGCCAGCAGCATAACGTTGGGACAGCTAACAGATACGCAGTATTTT
.,.,TRBJ2-7,TRBV6-5,CASRGRGYEQYF,TGTGCCAGTAGGGGACGCGGCTACGAGCAGTACTTC
few,.,TRBJ2-3,TRBV7-2,CASSLASMADTQYF,TGTGCCAGCAGCTTAGCGTCAATGGCAGATACGCAGTATTTT
many,.,TRBJ2-1,TRBV12-3/TRBV12-4,CASSFSPISSYNEQFF,TGTGCCAGCAGTTTTTCCCCCATCAGCTCCTACAATGAGCAGTTCTTC
many,TRBD1,TRBJ1-6,TRBV7-2,CASTLTGDRGSPLHF,TGTGCCAGCACACTGACAGGGGATAGGGGTTCACCCCTCCACTTT
many,TRBD1,TRBJ1-5,TRBV7-2,CASSPTGGSNQPQHF,TGTGCCAGCAGCCCTACAGGGGGAAGCAATCAGCCCCAGCATTTT
.,.,TRBJ1-3,TRBV6-1,CASSKRGRTAKSSGNTIYF,TGTGCCAGCAGTAAACGCGGAAGGACAGCCAAAAGCTCTGGAAACACCATATATTTT
many,.,TRBJ1-1,TRBV6-1,CASSMTHNTEAFF,TGTGCCAGCAGCATGACACACAACACTGAAGCTTTCTTT
many,.,TRBJ2-3,TRBV5-1,CASSFLQSDTQYF,TGCGCCAGCAGCTTTCTTCAGTCGGATACGCAGTATTTT
many,.,TRBJ2-1,TRBV5-6,CASTPSGRPINEQFF,TGTGCCAGCACCCCGAGCGGGCGCCCCATCAATGAGCAGTTCTTC
few,.,TRBJ1-4,TRBV7-2,CASSLRGRGEKLFF,TGTGCCAGCAGCTTACGGGGCCGAGGTGAAAAACTGTTTTTT
many,.,TRBJ2-7,TRBV7-2,CASSFDRYEQYF,TGTGCCAGCAGCTTTGACCGCTACGAGCAGTACTTC
many,.,TRBJ1-2,TRBV5-5,CASSLVAETYGYTF,TGTGCCAGCAGCTTGGTTGCAGAGACTTATGGCTACACCTTC
many,.,TRBJ2-7,TRBV7-9,CASSQTGVAGRKQYF,TGTGCCAGCAGCCAGACCGGGGTAGCCGGGCGTAAGCAGTACTTC
many,.,TRBJ2-1,TRBV6-4,CASSDAGSSYNEQFF,TGTGCCAGCAGTGACGCCGGGAGCTCCTACAATGAGCAGTTCTTC
.,TRBD2,TRBJ2-4,TRBV3-1,CASSHGTSGSLSKNIQYF,TGTGCCAGCAGCCACGGGACTAGCGGGAGTCTGTCCAAAAACATTCAGTACTTC
many,TRBD1,TRBJ1-1,TRBV24-1,CATRGTGANTEAFF,TGTGCCACCAGGGGGACAGGGGCGAACACTGAAGCTTTCTTT
few,.,TRBJ2-5,TRBV5-1,CASSHDGQKSGTQYF,TGCGCCAGCAGCCATGATGGACAGAAGAGTGGGACCCAGTACTTC
many,.,TRBJ2-4,TRBV4-2,CASSQDPVSRDSQLTKNIQYF,TGTGCCAGCAGCCAAGACCCCGTTAGCCGGGATAGCCAGCTAACCAAAAACATTCAGTACTTC
.,.,TRBJ2-2,TRBV12-3/TRBV12-4,CASRLRRSTGELFF,TGTGCCAGCAGGCTACGGCGAAGCACCGGGGAGCTGTTTTTT
many,.,TRBJ1-1,TRBV29-1,CSVEDRKAFF,TGCAGCGTTGAAGATCGAAAAGCTTTCTTT
.,.,TRBJ2-7,TRBV6-2/TRBV6-3,CASWDPGLYEQYF,TGTGCCAGCTGGGACCCCGGCCTCTACGAGCAGTACTTC